The 20 T cell receptor beta chains presented below share a single source sample, sequenced in a study of T cell repertoires in cytomegalovirus infection. For these receptors, no antigen is known. One entry per CDR3 protein, called by TCRdb with MiXCR from the reads. The data contain hundreds of thousands of distinct CDR3 sequences, 30% to 35% of them singletons. This sample comprised cultured CD8+ T cells from PBMCs, obtained from culture after CMV antigen stimulation. Receptor source: a human donor in good health (CMV status not recorded). Some clones in this sample may be carry-over from other donors' samples.

The rearrangement links TRBV7-9 to TRBJ1-2; TRBD1 agrees at 10 bases. This CDR3 is built from 15 residues. Germline V gene data show CDR1 as SEHNR and CDR2 as FQNEAQ (reference sequence). The V segment lost 5 bases and the J segment 6 bases; nucleotides outside the gene matches: 9. CDR3 region: CASSLRQGALDGYTF. CDR3 bases: TGTGCCAGCAGCCTGCGACAGGGGGCTTTGGATGGCTACACCTTC.

The J gene is TRBJ2-6, the V gene TRBV2; D may be TRBD1 (5 bases). The V gene's germline CDR1 is SNHLY and CDR2 FYNNEI. This CDR3 has 13 residues. Trimming stripped 8 bases from V and 3 bases from J, with 8 bases between. CDR3 sequence reads: CASQGRGANVLTF. The CDR3 DNA sequence: TGTGCCAGCCAGGGCCGTGGGGCCAACGTCCTGACTTTC. The variable domain in full, with the rest retrieved from reference TRBV2 and TRBJ2-6, is EPEVTQTPSHQVTQMGQEVILRCVPISNHLYFYWYRQILGQKVEFLVSFYNNEISEKSEIFDDQFSVERPDGSNFTLKIRSTKLEDSAMYFCASQGRGANVLTFGAGSRLTVL.

The chain joins TRBV14 to TRBJ2-2; no definite D call. Looked up from germline, CDR1 is SGHDN and CDR2 is FVKESK. V lost 0 bases to trimming and J lost 3 bases, with 5 bases between them. The CDR3 runs to 14 residues. The CDR3 DNA reads TGTGCCAGCAGCCAAGACGTGTACACCGGGGAGCTGTTTTTT. Protein: CASSQDVYTGELFF.

The J gene is TRBJ1-6, the V gene TRBV13; D perhaps matches TRBD1 (5 bases). V was trimmed by 6 bases and J by 6 bases, leaving 18 bases between them. CDR1 and CDR2 from the germline V gene are PRHDT and FYEKMQ (reference sequence). This CDR3 comprises 16 residues. CDR3 DNA: TGTGCCAGCAGGCCTTCCGGGACCAAGTCTAATTCACCCCTCCACTTT. Translation: CASRPSGTKSNSPLHF. The complete variable domain, with remaining parts taken from reference TRBV13 and TRBJ1-6, reads AAGVIQSPRHLIKEKRETATLKCYPIPRHDTVYWYQQGPGQDPQFLISFYEKMQSDKGSIPDRFSAQQFSDYHSELNMSSLELGDSALYFCASRPSGTKSNSPLHFGNGTRLTVT.

This chain joins TRBV27 and TRBJ2-3; TRBD2 aligns across 8 bases. The CDR3 has 18 amino acids. Germline CDR1 MNHEY, CDR2 SMNVEV (reference sequence). V trimming: 3 bases; J trimming: 6 bases; junction bases outside the gene matches: 17. The CDR3 region has the DNA TGTGCCAGCAGTTTGCAGCTAGCGGGTTCATACACAGATGATACGCAGTATTTT. This gives the protein CASSLQLAGSYTDDTQYF.

This rearrangement joins TRBV19 to TRBJ1-6; the D is unclear. V gave up 4 bases and J gave up 13 bases, with 23 bases separating them. The CDR3 extends over 16 amino acids. From germline, CDR1 is LNHDA and CDR2 SQIVND (reference sequence). The CDR3 is CASSTPKIGNLDPLHF. CDR3 nucleotide sequence: TGTGCCAGTAGTACGCCTAAGATTGGGAACTTGGATCCCCTCCACTTT. The full variable domain, completed using reference TRBV19 and TRBJ1-6, is DGGITQSPKYLFRKEGQNVTLSCEQNLNHDAMYWYRQDPGQGLRLIYYSQIVNDFQKGDIAEGYSVSREKKESFPLTVTSAQKNPTAFYLCASSTPKIGNLDPLHFGNGTRLTVT.

This clonotype was seen at least ten times. The rearrangement joins TRBV4-1 to TRBJ1-4; D remains unclear. The V end lost 4 bases, the J end lost 8 bases, and 20 bases lay between the germline ends. Germline assignment: CDR1 MGHRA and CDR2 YSYEKL. This CDR3 region has 16 residues. The CDR3 DNA sequence: TGCGCCAGCAGCCTCGGACCGGCCGGGTTGGAAGAAAAACTGTTTTTT. It is translated as CASSLGPAGLEEKLFF.

At least ten counts were recorded for this clonotype. In DNA form, the CDR3 reads TGTGCCAGCAGCACCGGGACAAGCAACTACAATGAGCAGTTCTTC. It codes for CASSTGTSNYNEQFF. The chain combines TRBV7-6 with TRBJ2-1, with D tentatively TRBD1 (6 bases). The germline CDR1 and CDR2 sequences are SGHVS and FNYEAQ. This CDR3 is 15 amino acids long. Trimming shortened V by 5 bases and J by 3 bases, and 14 bases separated the two germline ends.

This clonotype was counted a few times. The chain combines TRBV10-1 with TRBJ2-7; 8 nucleotides align to TRBD1. V shed 6 bases and J 3 bases; nucleotides not matched to a gene: 10. Germline V CDR1 and CDR2: WNHNN, SYGVQD (reference sequence). This CDR3 spans 15 amino acids. CDR3 residues: CASRYGTGELYEQYF. The CDR3 DNA is TGCGCCAGCAGGTACGGGACAGGAGAACTCTACGAGCAGTACTTC.

This chain joins TRBV14 and TRBJ1-4; 7 nucleotides match TRBD1. Germline V gene lookup returns CDR1 SGHDN and CDR2 FVKESK. This CDR3 is built from 16 residues. The ends lost 0 bases at V and 7 bases at J; junction bases unmatched: 8. The CDR3 region has the DNA TGTGCCAGCAGCCAAGAAGTCAAGGGGGCTAGTGAAAAACTGTTTTTT. It is translated as CASSQEVKGASEKLFF. The full variable domain, in which reference TRBV14 and TRBJ1-4 provide the parts outside the CDR3, is EAGVTQFPSHSVIEKGQTVTLRCDPISGHDNLYWYRRVMGKEIKFLLHFVKESKQDESGMPNNRFLAERTGGTYSTLKVQPAELEDSGVYFCASSQEVKGASEKLFFGSGTQLSVL.

This clonotype came up many times. The chain combines TRBV4-1 with TRBJ1-5; D not certain. The V and J ends lost 5 bases and 0 bases respectively, with 11 bases between them. Germline CDR1 and CDR2: MGHRA and YSYEKL. The CDR3 contains 15 residues. The CDR3 bases are TGCGCCAGCAGCGTATACGGGGATAGCAATCAGCCCCAGCATTTT. Translated: CASSVYGDSNQPQHF.

In this sample, this clonotype turned up a few times. CDR3 in amino acids: CASSQDSGGGPTGELFF. The DNA for the CDR3 is TGCGCCAGCAGCCAAGATTCGGGGGGGGGCCCCACCGGGGAGCTGTTTTTT. This chain uses TRBV4-1 with TRBJ2-2; 8 bases are a match to TRBD2. This CDR3 is 17 amino acids long. CDR1 and CDR2 (germline): MGHRA, YSYEKL. Losses at the gene ends were 0 bases for V and 4 bases for J; bases not matched to a gene: 7.

This clonotype appeared a few times. This rearrangement joins TRBV19 to TRBJ2-1; D may be TRBD1 or TRBD2 (6 bases each). The CDR3 length is 13 residues. Trimming removed 7 bases at V and 4 bases at J, with 11 bases between. The V gene's germline CDR1 is LNHDA and CDR2 SQIVND (reference sequence). The CDR3, as DNA: TGTGCCAGTAAAACGGGGGCTTACAATGAGCAGTTCTTC. Its protein product is CASKTGAYNEQFF.

This clonotype was counted a few times. This rearrangement joins TRBV12-3 or TRBV12-4 to TRBJ2-1; D not certain. The CDR3 contains 15 residues. Between the trimmed V and J ends, which lost 4 bases and 7 bases, there was a span of 17 bases. CDR3 amino acids: CASSSALGKRNEQFF. As DNA, the CDR3 is TGTGCCAGCAGTTCCGCTCTGGGGAAAAGGAATGAGCAGTTCTTC.

As DNA, the CDR3 is TGTGCCAGCAGCGTAGCGGGGGGGGACACAGATACGCAGTATTTT. It yields the protein CASSVAGGDTDTQYF. V usage is TRBV9 and J usage is TRBJ2-3, with 8 bases identical to TRBD2. Looked up from germline, CDR1 is SGDLS and CDR2 is YYNGEE. V trimming: 0 bases; J trimming: 2 bases; junction bases outside the gene matches: 2. This CDR3 has 15 residues. The full variable domain, rest sourced from reference TRBV9 and TRBJ2-3, is DSGVTQTPKHLITATGQRVTLRCSPRSGDLSVYWYQQSLDQGLQFLIQYYNGEERAKGNILERFSAQQFPDLHSELNLSSLELGDSALYFCASSVAGGDTDTQYFGPGTRLTVL.

On this clonotype itself: Given a much more abundant clone one base away, this may be a read error. The chain employs TRBV7-2 and TRBJ1-1; 8 bases match TRBD1. Germline V gene sequence: CDR1 SGHTA, CDR2 FQGNSA. The ends lost 5 bases at V and 0 bases at J; junction bases unmatched: 8. The CDR3 is 16 residues long. The DNA of the CDR3 is TGTGCCAGCAGCCCGCCGGGACAGGAAATGAACACTGAAGCTTTCTTT. This translates into CASSPPGQEMNTEAFF. The whole variable domain, remainder taken from reference TRBV7-2 and TRBJ1-1, is GAGVSQSPSNKVTEKGKDVELRCDPISGHTALYWYRQSLGQGLEFLIYFQGNSAPDKSGLPSDRFSAERTGGSVSTLTIQRTQQEDSAVYLCASSPPGQEMNTEAFFGQGTRLTVV.

The CDR3 spells CASTYKTLSYNSPLHF. The CDR3 DNA reads TGTGCCAGTACCTACAAAACCCTCTCCTATAATTCACCCCTCCACTTT. This chain joins TRBV19 and TRBJ1-6; D gene unclear. The V end was cut by 7 bases, the J end by 0 bases, with 13 bases between. In germline, CDR1 is LNHDA, CDR2 SQIVND (reference sequence). This CDR3 has 16 residues.

This sequence joins TRBV12-3 or TRBV12-4 and TRBJ2-2; tentative D call: TRBD1 (7 bases). This CDR3 is 16 amino acids long. V was trimmed by 2 bases and J by 5 bases, leaving 15 bases between them. CDR3 sequence: CASSLLQGRFTGELFF. The CDR3 bases are TGTGCCAGCAGTTTATTACAGGGGAGGTTTACCGGGGAGCTGTTTTTT.

This clonotype appeared many times. J is TRBJ1-5 and V is TRBV6-5; D is perhaps TRBD1 (6 bases). Germline-derived CDR1 and CDR2 are MNHEY and SVGAGI. V lost 6 bases to trimming and J lost 3 bases, with 9 bases between them. CDR3 size: 13 residues. In DNA, the CDR3 is TGTGCCAGCAGAACAGGGTCCAATCAGCCCCAGCATTTT. This codes for CASRTGSNQPQHF.

The chain uses TRBV7-9 and TRBJ1-1; tentative D call: TRBD1 (5 bases). The length of the CDR3 is 14 residues. Trimming took 3 bases from V and 11 from J, leaving 19 bases between them. Germline loops: CDR1 SEHNR, CDR2 FQNEAQ (reference sequence). The CDR3 protein is CASSLGERGVWAFF. As DNA, the CDR3 is TGTGCCAGCAGCTTGGGTGAGAGAGGGGTATGGGCTTTCTTT.